The rows below give T cell receptor beta chains drawn from one sample of a study of lymphopenia after photon versus proton radiotherapy. Sequenced by immunoSEQ multiplex PCR; TCRdb stores in-frame clones only, minus some. The sample includes about 65,000 clones, 85% to 90% of them seen just once. The starting material was peripheral blood, obtained from a patient treated with proton-based radiotherapy. These receptors were obtained from an elderly man with esophageal cancer. Both conserved end residues are part of each CDR3. D genes are given only for firm matches. Expanded clones are given a class, and other clones once, few, many or no size at all.

j_call | v_call | d_call | clone_size | cdr3_aa | cdr3_nt
TRBJ2-5 | TRBV6-1 | TRBD1 | - | CASRADRGGQETQYF | TGTGCCAGCAGGGCGGACAGGGGCGGCCAAGAGACCCAGTACTTC
TRBJ2-1 | TRBV4-2 | - | - | CASSQLGATRNEQFF | TGTGCCAGCAGCCAATTGGGGGCGACTAGGAATGAGCAGTTCTTC
TRBJ2-7 | TRBV6-1 | - | - | CASSGYRVVHEQYF | TGTGCCAGCAGTGGATACAGGGTAGTCCACGAGCAGTACTTC
TRBJ1-1 | TRBV5-1 | TRBD1 | - | CASSLVSGQGGDTEAFF | TGCGCCAGCAGCTTGGTCTCGGGACAGGGGGGAGACACTGAAGCTTTCTTT
TRBJ2-3 | TRBV5-1 | TRBD1 | - | CASSWGGTGSSDTQYF | TGCGCCAGCAGCTGGGGTGGGACAGGGTCGTCAGATACGCAGTATTTT
TRBJ2-7 | TRBV18 | TRBD2 | - | CASSPFMSTSGRKTYEQYF | TGTGCCAGCTCACCATTTATGTCTACTAGCGGGAGGAAGACCTACGAGCAGTACTTC
TRBJ2-6 | TRBV7-2 | TRBD1 | - | CASSKDRAGANVLTF | TGTGCCAGCAGCAAAGACAGGGCTGGGGCCAACGTCCTGACTTTC
TRBJ1-1 | TRBV5-1 | - | - | CASGLEPFPGEAFF | TGCGCCAGCGGCTTGGAGCCCTTCCCCGGGGAAGCTTTCTTT
TRBJ1-1 | TRBV9 | - | once | CASPLPSSGGMNTEAFF | TGTGCCAGCCCCCTCCCAAGCTCCGGAGGTATGAACACTGAAGCTTTCTTT
TRBJ2-1 | TRBV7-6 | TRBD2 | - | CASSYLWGGNEQFF | TGTGCCAGCAGCTACCTCTGGGGGGGCAATGAGCAGTTCTTC
TRBJ2-2 | TRBV7-3 | TRBD1 | - | CASSPGGRTGELFF | TGTGCCAGCAGTCCAGGGGGCCGCACCGGGGAGCTGTTTTTT
TRBJ1-2 | TRBV30 | - | - | CAWSVKGGALGYTF | TGTGCCTGGAGTGTAAAAGGAGGGGCGCTTGGCTACACCTTC
TRBJ1-2 | TRBV7-9 | - | - | CASSERNHWGYTF | TGTGCCAGCAGCGAAAGAAACCACTGGGGCTACACCTTC
TRBJ2-7 | TRBV25-1 | TRBD1 | - | CASSEFGTGDYEQYF | TGTGCCAGCAGCGAATTCGGGACAGGGGACTACGAGCAGTACTTC
TRBJ1-2 | TRBV5-1 | - | - | CASSLESAGRNYGYTF | TGCGCCAGCAGCTTGGAATCCGCAGGACGAAACTATGGCTACACCTTC
TRBJ1-5 | TRBV6-5 | - | once | CASSRSQGDQPQHF | TGTGCCAGCAGTCGATCCCAGGGCGATCAGCCCCAGCATTTT
TRBJ1-2 | TRBV29-1 | TRBD1 | - | CSVDRSATGADGYTF | TGCAGCGTTGACAGAAGCGCGACAGGGGCAGATGGCTACACCTTC
TRBJ2-2 | TRBV5-1 | TRBD1 | - | CASSLGGQFTGELFF | TGCGCCAGCAGCTTGGGGGGACAGTTCACCGGGGAGCTGTTTTTT
TRBJ1-1 | TRBV11-3 | - | - | CASSLGRNTEAFF | TGTGCCAGCAGCTTAGGGCGTAACACTGAAGCTTTCTTT
TRBJ2-1 | TRBV19 | - | - | CASSILVTASYNEQFF | TGTGCCAGTAGTATATTAGTGACAGCGAGCTACAATGAGCAGTTCTTC
TRBJ2-7 | TRBV23-1 | - | few | CAIRRGANYEQYF | TGCGCCATAAGGAGGGGGGCTAATTACGAGCAGTACTTC
TRBJ2-2 | TRBV19 | - | - | CASSQNGGNTGELFF | TGTGCCAGTAGTCAAAACGGGGGGAACACCGGGGAGCTGTTTTTT
TRBJ2-2 | TRBV5-1 | - | - | CASSLAGPNTGELFF | TGCGCCAGCAGCTTGGCGGGACCCAACACCGGGGAGCTGTTTTTT
TRBJ2-5 | TRBV5-1 | - | - | CASSLGVQETQYF | TGCGCCAGCAGCTTGGGAGTACAAGAGACCCAGTACTTC
TRBJ2-1 | TRBV27 | - | - | CASSLSSSEGQFF | TGTGCCAGCAGTTTATCCAGTTCAGAGGGGCAGTTCTTC
TRBJ2-7 | TRBV9 | TRBD2 | - | CASSVGRGATYEQYF | TGTGCCAGCAGCGTAGGGCGGGGGGCGACCTACGAGCAGTACTTC
TRBJ2-3 | TRBV7-7 | TRBD1 | - | CASSPQGAPGDTQYF | TGTGCTAGCAGCCCACAGGGGGCCCCGGGAGATACGCAGTATTTT
TRBJ2-3 | TRBV6-1 | TRBD1 | - | CASSPTGFSTDTQYF | TGTGCCAGCAGTCCGACAGGGTTCAGCACAGATACGCAGTATTTT
TRBJ2-5 | TRBV19 | TRBD1 | - | CASSSARGTQETQYF | TGTGCCAGTAGTTCGGCCAGGGGGACCCAAGAGACCCAGTACTTC
TRBJ1-1 | TRBV7-2 | TRBD1 | - | CASSSRQGVNTEAFF | TGTGCCAGCAGCTCAAGACAGGGAGTGAACACTGAAGCTTTCTTT
TRBJ2-3 | TRBV27 | - | - | CASSIRTEIDTQYF | TGTGCCAGCAGTATTCGGACAGAAATCGATACGCAGTATTTT
TRBJ1-1 | TRBV14 | - | - | CASIPQMNTEAFF | TGTGCCAGCATCCCCCAAATGAACACTGAAGCTTTCTTT
TRBJ2-5 | TRBV7-2 | - | - | CASSLSWGTQYF | TGTGCCAGCAGCTTGTCTTGGGGGACCCAGTACTTC